This T cell receptor (beta chain) derives from a study of shared clonotypes between healthy human individuals. Here immunoSEQ multiplex PCR was the method, and the copy in TCRdb shows in-frame clones only, minus some. The sample holds 550,000 to 600,000 clones, around 77% seen once. Germline CDR1 and CDR2: SGHAT and FQNNGV. This CDR3 has 13 amino acids. The V end was cut by 6 bases, the J end by 2 bases, with 8 bases between. This TCR derives from a middle-aged woman in good health. Some clones in this sample may be carry-over from other donors' samples. J is TRBJ2-1 and V is TRBV11-2; D not certain. Sequenced input: PBMCs. This CDR3 is CASSREPYNEQFF. In nucleotides, the CDR3 is TGTGCCAGCAGTCGAGAGCCCTACAATGAGCAGTTCTTC.